Below are 24 T cell receptor beta chains sequenced from a single sample in a study of OX40 agonist ivuxolimab in advanced cancers. This table comes from immunoSEQ multiplex PCR, and its TCRdb copy is limited to in-frame clones, with some not included. The data contain about 37,000 clones, approximately 80% of them singletons. The starting material was CD4+ or CD8+ T cells sorted from blood, obtained in a trial of the OX40 agonist ivuxolimab. The receptors were gathered from an adult with an advanced solid tumor such as melanoma, head and neck, liver or kidney cancer.

In this sample, this clone turned up once. V usage is TRBV5-1 and J usage is TRBJ2-1; 10 positions agree with TRBD1. The V gene's germline CDR1 is SGHRS and CDR2 YFSETQ. V trimming: 4 bases; J trimming: 1 base; junction bases outside the gene matches: 5. The CDR3 sequence is 16 residues long. This chain's CDR3 is CASSTTGGASYNEQFF. CDR3 DNA: TGCGCCAGCAGCACGACAGGGGGCGCGTCCTACAATGAGCAGTTCTTC.

The chain has TRBV5-4 and TRBJ2-7; D unclear. The CDR3 totals 13 residues. The V end was cut by 4 bases, the J end by 0 bases, with 8 bases between. Germline-derived CDR1 and CDR2 are SGHNT and YYREEE (reference sequence). CDR3 residues: CASSRRSSYEQYF. The CDR3 nucleotides read TGTGCCAGCAGCCGAAGAAGCTCCTACGAGCAGTACTTC.

As regards this clone: A junction end diverges from the germline sequence, so it may reflect a read error. This chain connects TRBV4-1 to TRBJ2-7, with 9 nucleotides matching TRBD2. Per germline, CDR1 MGHRA and CDR2 YSYEKL. The CDR3 loop spans 16 amino acids. Here the CDR3 DNA reads TGCGCCAGCAGCCAGAAACCCGGGACTAGCTCCCACGAGCAGTACTTC. It yields the protein CASSQKPGTSSHEQYF.

The count of this clone is one. The chain uses TRBV6-4 and TRBJ2-5; D is perhaps TRBD2 (8 bases). CDR1 is MRHNA and CDR2 is SNTAGT in the germline V gene. The CDR3 runs 17 residues. V shed 6 bases and J shed 3 bases, with 23 bases lying between them. CDR3 in DNA: TGTGCCAGCAGCGCCCCCGGGCAGCGGGGGACAGAAGAGACCCAGTACTTC. Protein: CASSAPGQRGTEETQYF.

The CDR3 spells CASSQETSDSSYEQYF. The CDR3 DNA sequence: TGTGCCAGCAGCCAGGAGACTAGCGACAGCTCCTACGAGCAGTACTTC. V gene TRBV4-2 combines with J gene TRBJ2-7; 8 positions match TRBD2. Trimming at V came to 3 bases and at J to 0 bases, leaving 7 bases not matched to a gene. The CDR3 loop spans 16 amino acids. Germline V gives CDR1 LGHNA, CDR2 YNFKEQ.

The rearrangement uses TRBV9 and TRBJ2-2, with 8 bases lining up with TRBD1. The CDR3 length is 15 residues. V trimming: 4 bases; J trimming: 5 bases; junction bases outside the gene matches: 7. CDR1 is SGDLS, CDR2 YYNGEE, per germline. CDR3 DNA sequence: TGTGCCAGCAGCCATGGACAGGGAGAAACCGGGGAGCTGTTTTTT. This codes for CASSHGQGETGELFF.

V gene TRBV28 combines with J gene TRBJ2-7; 9 bases match TRBD1. CDR3 length equals 14 residues. Germline-derived CDR1 and CDR2 are MDHEN and SYDVKM. The J segment lost 2 bases and the V segment lost 7 bases, leaving 6 bases of the junction unmatched. The CDR3 protein is CASTFRDRAYEQYF. The CDR3 DNA is TGTGCCAGCACTTTCCGGGACAGGGCCTACGAGCAGTACTTC.

This CDR3 reads CASSALDSGANVLTF. CDR3 DNA: TGTGCCAGCAGCGCACTGGACTCTGGGGCCAACGTCCTGACTTTC. V is TRBV7-3 and J is TRBJ2-6; D is unresolved. The germline CDR1 and CDR2 sequences are SGHTA and FQGTGA. This CDR3 is 15 amino acids long. V lost 5 bases and J lost 0, with 8 bases in between.

This clone was found once. The rearrangement joins TRBV9 to TRBJ2-7; 7 bases align to TRBD2. The CDR3 totals 15 residues. J lost 2 bases, V lost 0 bases, and 5 bases had no gene match. Per germline, CDR1 SGDLS and CDR2 YYNGEE. The CDR3 is CASSVEAGRAYEQYF. The CDR3 nucleotides read TGTGCCAGCAGCGTAGAAGCGGGACGCGCCTACGAGCAGTACTTC.

V is TRBV18 and J is TRBJ2-1, with 10 bases identical to TRBD2. Per germline, CDR1 KGHSH and CDR2 LQKENI. J lost 7 bases, V lost 2 bases, and 5 bases had no gene match. CDR3 length: 15 residues. The CDR3 here is CASSPTTSGMNEQFF. DNA for the CDR3: TGTGCCAGCTCACCAACTACTAGCGGGATGAATGAGCAGTTCTTC.

The genes are TRBV7-9 and TRBJ2-7; TRBD1 matches at 7 bases. CDR1 and CDR2 from the germline V gene are SEHNR and FQNEAQ (reference sequence). The CDR3 contains 15 residues. Losses at the gene ends were 2 bases for V and 1 base for J; bases not matched to a gene: 5. Here the CDR3 DNA reads TGTGCCAGCAGCTTATCCAGGGGACAGTCCTACGAGCAGTACTTC. This sequence encodes CASSLSRGQSYEQYF.

The rearrangement joins TRBV9 to TRBJ1-1, with 7 bases that match TRBD1. From germline, CDR1 is SGDLS and CDR2 YYNGEE. V gave up 7 bases and J gave up 0 bases; unmatched junction bases: 3. The CDR3 covers 13 residues. The CDR3 DNA follows: TGTGCCAGCGCACAGGGGATGAACACTGAAGCTTTCTTT. Translated: CASAQGMNTEAFF.

This chain connects TRBV5-4 to TRBJ2-3; the D gene is possibly TRBD2 (6 bases). This CDR3 spans 14 amino acids. The germline CDR1 and CDR2 sequences are SGHNT and YYREEE (reference sequence). The V end lost 2 bases, the J end lost 6 bases, and 13 bases lay between the germline ends. CDR3 region: CASSFGGSSDTQYF. CDR3 sequence (DNA): TGTGCCAGCAGCTTCGGAGGGAGCAGCGATACGCAGTATTTT.

The chain links TRBV6-5 to TRBJ1-1; D is undetermined. Germline V gives CDR1 MNHEY, CDR2 SVGAGI. The ends were cut back, 0 bases at V and 5 bases at J, with 16 bases in the middle. CDR3 length: 16 residues. CDR3 in DNA: TGTGCCAGCAGTTACTCCCGGGGTAGCCTGGGGACTGAAGCTTTCTTT. Protein product: CASSYSRGSLGTEAFF.

In its sample, this clone was seen once. This chain links TRBV7-8 with TRBJ1-2; TRBD1 aligns across 12 bases. V was pared by 1 base and J by 4 bases, with 7 bases of the junction left unmatched. The CDR3 consists of 17 residues. Germline CDR1 is SGHVS and CDR2 is FQNEAQ. The CDR3 loop is CASSLVSGQGAGYGYTF. The CDR3 nucleotides are TGTGCCAGCAGCTTAGTTTCGGGACAGGGGGCAGGCTATGGCTACACCTTC.

The chain couples TRBV7-9 to TRBJ1-1; D call uncertain. This CDR3 is 15 amino acids long. In germline, CDR1 is SEHNR, CDR2 FQNEAQ (reference sequence). The ends were cut back, 3 bases at V and 1 base at J, with 12 bases in the middle. The CDR3 is CASSFVTLTNTEAFF. Written as DNA, the CDR3 is TGTGCCAGCAGCTTCGTGACACTAACGAACACTGAAGCTTTCTTT.

The chain links TRBV7-8 to TRBJ1-5; TRBD1 matches 7 bases. Germline lookup yields CDR1 SGHVS and CDR2 FQNEAQ. Losses at the gene ends were 5 bases for V and 4 bases for J; bases not matched to a gene: 5. There are 14 residues in the CDR3. In nucleotides, the CDR3 is TGTGCCAGCAGCCCGGGACAGCTAAATCAGCCCCAGCATTTT. The encoded protein is CASSPGQLNQPQHF.

This chain joins TRBV5-4 and TRBJ2-4; TRBD1 is a possible D gene (6 bases). Between the trimmed V and J ends, which lost 3 bases and 16 bases, there was a span of 17 bases. The CDR3 sequence is 12 residues long. The germline V gene has CDR1 SGHNT and CDR2 YYREEE (reference sequence). In nucleotides, the CDR3 is TGTGCCAGCAGCTGGAACCGGGACACCCTTTACTTC. This translates into CASSWNRDTLYF.

The genes are TRBV4-1 and TRBJ1-4; a weak D match, TRBD1 (6 bases). V gave up 5 bases and J gave up 7 bases, with 17 bases separating them. CDR1 and CDR2 (germline): MGHRA, YSYEKL. This CDR3 region has 15 residues. The DNA of the CDR3 is TGCGCCAGCAGCATCTTAATGGGGGCAAGTGAAAAACTGTTTTTT. Its translation: CASSILMGASEKLFF.

The rearrangement joins TRBV5-1 to TRBJ2-3, with a weak D call TRBD1 (6 bases). Germline lookup yields CDR1 SGHRS and CDR2 YFSETQ. The V end was cut by 2 bases, the J end by 0 bases, with 10 bases between. This CDR3 is built from 15 residues. The CDR3 nucleotides read TGCGCCAGCAGCTTAAACAGGGCAAGCACAGATACGCAGTATTTT. Its translation: CASSLNRASTDTQYF. The full variable domain, in which reference TRBV5-1 and TRBJ2-3 provide the parts outside the CDR3, is KAGVTQTPRYLIKTRGQQVTLSCSPISGHRSVSWYQQTPGQGLQFLFEYFSETQRNKGNFPGRFSGRQFSNSRSEMNVSTLELGDSALYLCASSLNRASTDTQYFGPGTRLTVL.

This sequence joins TRBV5-1 and TRBJ2-2, with 9 bases identical to TRBD1. Trimming removed 7 bases from V and 4 bases from J; junction bases left unmatched: 8. The CDR3 extends over 15 amino acids. CDR1 and CDR2 from the germline V gene are SGHRS and YFSETQ. The CDR3 reads CASRHRDRVTGELFF. DNA for the CDR3: TGCGCCAGCCGCCACCGGGACAGGGTCACCGGGGAGCTGTTTTTT.

As DNA, the CDR3 is TGTGCCAGCAGCCAAGAGAAGGCGGCGCAATACAATGAGCAGTTCTTC. Protein: CASSQEKAAQYNEQFF. The rearrangement uses TRBV4-2 and TRBJ2-1; D is unresolved. This CDR3 has 16 residues. Deletions cut 0 bases from V and 4 bases from J, with 13 bases between. Germline V gene sequence: CDR1 LGHNA, CDR2 YNFKEQ.

This clone was picked up one time. V is TRBV19 and J is TRBJ1-5, with TRBD1 matching over 8 bases. The CDR3 has 15 residues. Unmatched junction bases numbered 5, after V lost 4 bases and J lost 3 bases. In germline, CDR1 is LNHDA, CDR2 SQIVND (reference sequence). Here the CDR3 reads CASSRRDRNNQPQHF. The DNA for the CDR3 is TGTGCCAGTAGTAGACGGGACAGGAACAATCAGCCCCAGCATTTT.

CDR3 amino acids: CASSVGPQGQPQHF. The CDR3 DNA sequence: TGTGCCAGTAGTGTGGGCCCCCAAGGGCAGCCCCAGCATTTT. This chain joins TRBV19 and TRBJ1-5; D is unresolved. Germline-derived CDR1 and CDR2 are LNHDA and SQIVND (reference sequence). V dropped 5 bases and J dropped 7 bases, with 15 bases sitting between them. The CDR3 runs to 14 residues.